This T cell receptor (beta chain) was profiled in a study of CD8 T cells in Susac syndrome. An amount of RNA that ranged from roughly 0.45 to 1 ug was reverse transcribed with random hexamers. Amplification of TCR beta CDR3 spanned 54 Vbeta and 13 Jbeta via immunoSEQ multiplex PCR. TCRdb reprocessed the immunoSEQ multiplex PCR reads via MiXCR and lists one record per CDR3 protein. The table lists about 150,000 distinct CDR3 sequences, 85% to 95% of them singletons. Deletions cut 2 bases from V and 8 bases from J, with 12 bases between. CDR3 length: 13 amino acids. The germline CDR1 and CDR2 sequences are KGHDR and SFDVKD. TEMRA cells were enriched by FACS, while CD8+ and CD4+ T cells were obtained through a negative isolation that was performed magnetically.

The specimen was CD4+ T cells from PBMCs. This chain connects TRBV24-1 to TRBJ2-7; D unresolved. The source is a human donor with Susac syndrome. This chain's CDR3 is CATSDSDGRKQYF. CDR3 DNA sequence: TGTGCCACCAGTGATTCTGACGGACGGAAGCAGTACTTC.